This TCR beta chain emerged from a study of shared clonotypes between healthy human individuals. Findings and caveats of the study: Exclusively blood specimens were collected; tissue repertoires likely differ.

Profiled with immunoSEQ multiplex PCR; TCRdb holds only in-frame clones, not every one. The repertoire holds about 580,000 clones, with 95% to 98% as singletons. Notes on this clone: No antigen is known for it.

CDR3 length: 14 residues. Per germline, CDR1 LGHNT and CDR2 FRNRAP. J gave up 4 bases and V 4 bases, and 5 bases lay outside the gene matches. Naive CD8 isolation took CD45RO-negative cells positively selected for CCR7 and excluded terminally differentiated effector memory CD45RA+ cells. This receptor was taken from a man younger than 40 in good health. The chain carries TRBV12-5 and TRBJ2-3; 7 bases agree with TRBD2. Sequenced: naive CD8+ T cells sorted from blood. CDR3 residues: CASGSPTSPDTQYF. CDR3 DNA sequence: TGTGCTAGTGGTTCCCCGACTAGCCCAGATACGCAGTATTTT. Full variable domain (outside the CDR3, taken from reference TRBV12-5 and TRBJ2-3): DARVTQTPRHKVTEMGQEVTMRCQPILGHNTVFWYRQTMMQGLELLAYFRNRAPLDDSGMPKDRFSAEMPDATLATLKIQPSEPRDSAVYFCASGSPTSPDTQYFGPGTRLTVL.